These T cell receptor beta chains were read from a single sample in a study of cytomegalovirus exposure and HLA in healthy donors. TCRdb's copy holds only in-frame clones and misses some; the assay was immunoSEQ multiplex PCR. The table includes about 130,000 clones, roughly 71% detected once. Material: PBMCs. The receptors here all came from a woman aged 40 to 50 in good health and CMV-seronegative. Each CDR3 is given with its conserved first and last residue. A D gene is named only where the DNA matches it firmly. Clone size is given for some rows only: seen once, a few or many times, or a class if the clone is expanded.

cdr3_nt cdr3_aa j_call d_call clone_size v_call
TGTGCCAGCAGCCGCGGCGGGGCGCGAAACACCATATATTTT CASSRGGARNTIYF TRBJ1-3 NA NA TRBV7-9
TGTGCCTGGAGTGGGGACGGGACAGGCCTCTACGAGCAGTACTTC CAWSGDGTGLYEQYF TRBJ2-7 TRBD1 NA TRBV30
TGTGCCACCAGCGGCGGGACTCCGAAAGCTTTCTTT CATSGGTPKAFF TRBJ1-1 NA NA TRBV15
TGTGCCAGCAGCTTAGTAGTACAGGGTGATACCCAGTACTTC CASSLVVQGDTQYF TRBJ2-5 NA NA TRBV7-2
TGTGCCAGCAGCTTGGGCGAGCGGGGGGCACAGGAGACCCAGTACTTC CASSLGERGAQETQYF TRBJ2-5 TRBD2 NA TRBV5-6
TGTGCCAGTAGTAAGGGGGCAGGGGGCCTGAACACTGAAGCTTTCTTT CASSKGAGGLNTEAFF TRBJ1-1 TRBD1 NA TRBV19
TGTGCCAGCAGCTTGTGGAGGGACGAGGACAATGAGCAGTTCTTC CASSLWRDEDNEQFF TRBJ2-1 NA NA TRBV5-6
TGTGCCAGCAGCTTGGAAGGCAGGGGTACTGAAGCTTTCTTT CASSLEGRGTEAFF TRBJ1-1 NA few TRBV5-8
TGTGCTAGCAGCTTAATCCAGCGGGGGATAGAGACCCAGTACTTC CASSLIQRGIETQYF TRBJ2-5 TRBD2 NA TRBV7-7
TGTGCCAGCAGCCCTACAGTGAACACTGAAGCTTTCTTT CASSPTVNTEAFF TRBJ1-1 NA few TRBV7-9